Shown below are 17 T cell receptor beta chains from a single sample sequenced in a study of monozygotic twins with inflammatory bowel disease. TCRdb processed the 5' RACE reads again and assigns one entry to each CDR3 protein, with no DNA. This table holds about 300,000 distinct CDR3 sequences. Sequencing used blood. All receptors derive from a human donor with ulcerative colitis or Crohn's disease, or a healthy co-twin of an affected twin (not recorded which).

This chain connects TRBV10-3 to TRBJ2-3; TCRdb selects TRBD2, and the lack of DNA leaves this call unchecked. The CDR3 consists of 13 residues. Per germline, CDR1 ENHRY and CDR2 SYGVKD. CDR3 amino acids: CAIRAGAPDTQYF.

The CDR3 is CASMRTGVRDTEAFF. This chain joins TRBV19 and TRBJ1-1; the TCRdb call, TRBD1, lacks DNA for checking. This CDR3 comprises 15 residues. The V gene's germline CDR1 is LNHDA and CDR2 SQIVND (reference sequence).

The chain recombines TRBV20-1 with TRBJ2-1; there is no DNA to check the TCRdb D call of TRBD1. The length of the CDR3 is 14 residues. Germline V gene data show CDR1 as DFQATT and CDR2 as SNEGSKA (reference sequence). The chain's CDR3 is CSAGTASSYNEQFF.

The rearrangement uses TRBV15 and TRBJ2-7; TCRdb's D call of TRBD1 is untestable without DNA. There are 13 residues in the CDR3. Germline CDR1 LNHNV, CDR2 YYDKDF (reference sequence). This CDR3 reads CATSLPGEYEQYF.

The chain carries TRBV5-6 and TRBJ2-1; the D gene TCRdb calls, TRBD1, cannot be checked with no DNA. This CDR3 has 14 amino acids. Germline assignment: CDR1 SGHDT and CDR2 YYEEEE. CDR3 amino acids: CASSYGQGASEQFF.

The rearrangement joins TRBV24-1 to TRBJ1-4; TCRdb proposes TRBD1, but this gene call is untestable without DNA. CDR1 KGHDR and CDR2 SFDVKD come from the germline V gene. The CDR3 is 19 amino acids. The CDR3 spells CATTTAGTGGFGEDEKLFF.

The chain uses TRBV5-1 and TRBJ2-1; no DNA is available, so the TRBD1 call from TCRdb remains unchecked. The CDR3 is 14 residues long. The germline CDR1 and CDR2 sequences are SGHRS and YFSETQ. The chain's CDR3 is CASSFGTGANEQFF.

The chain combines TRBV6-2 or TRBV6-3 with TRBJ2-4; the D call of TRBD1 rests on TCRdb alone, since no DNA is present to check it. Germline-derived CDR1 and CDR2 are MNHEY and SVGEGT. The CDR3 is 16 residues long. The CDR3: CASSLIGGQAKNIQYF.

The rearrangement uses TRBV3-1 and TRBJ2-2; absent DNA, TCRdb's TRBD1 call cannot be checked. This CDR3 contains 16 residues. Germline CDR1 is LGHDT and CDR2 is YNNKEL (reference sequence). The CDR3 protein is CATTGGPNSNTGELFF.

The chain is built from TRBV7-6 and TRBJ2-1. Germline loops: CDR1 SGHVS, CDR2 FNYEAQ. The CDR3 covers 16 residues. CDR3 loop: CASSLVIGRSYNEQFF. The variable domain in full, completed from reference TRBV7-6 and TRBJ2-1, reads GAGVSQSPRYKVTKRGQDVALRCDPISGHVSLYWYRQALGQGPEFLTYFNYEAQQDKSGLPNDRFSAERPEGSISTLTIQRTEQRDSAMYRCASSLVIGRSYNEQFFGPGTRLTVL.

The V and J genes are TRBV20-1 and TRBJ2-1; the TCRdb call, TRBD1, lacks DNA for checking. This CDR3 comprises 14 residues. CDR1 is DFQATT, CDR2 SNEGSKA, per germline (reference sequence). The CDR3 spells CSAYRGVGYNEQFF.

The chain recombines TRBV12-3 or TRBV12-4 with TRBJ1-5; no DNA is available, so the TRBD1 call from TCRdb remains unchecked. The CDR3 is made up of 13 amino acids. The CDR3 loop reads CASRPRGDQPQHF.

The chain combines TRBV4-3 with TRBJ1-2. This CDR3 contains 13 residues. Germline CDR1 is LGHNA and CDR2 is YSLEER. CDR3 amino acids: CASSQVMGYGYTF.

The chain links TRBV28 to TRBJ1-6. CDR1 and CDR2 from the germline V gene are MDHEN and SYDVKM. CDR3 length: 11 residues. This chain's CDR3 is CASSDHSPLHF.

The chain combines TRBV28 with TRBJ2-1; without DNA, the TCRdb call of TRBD1 cannot be checked. This CDR3 contains 15 residues. Germline V gene data show CDR1 as MDHEN and CDR2 as SYDVKM. The CDR3 loop is CASSYPQFSPNEQFF.

The genes are TRBV20-1 and TRBJ2-1; the TRBD2 assignment by TCRdb is unverifiable without DNA. The length of the CDR3 is 14 residues. The germline CDR1 and CDR2 sequences are DFQATT and SNEGSKA (reference sequence). CDR3 residues: CSARVAGRAFGQFF.

This rearrangement joins TRBV20-1 to TRBJ1-1. The CDR3 has 13 amino acids. The V gene's germline CDR1 is DFQATT and CDR2 SNEGSKA (reference sequence). CDR3 in amino acids: CSARLGGNTEAFF.